The rows below give T cell receptor beta chains drawn from one sample of a study of cytomegalovirus exposure and HLA in healthy donors. Clones were sequenced by immunoSEQ multiplex PCR, and TCRdb holds only the in-frame ones, with some missing. The table has over 120,000 clones, over 75% seen once; the top ten hold 2.4%. The specimen sequenced was PBMCs. Receptor source: a middle-aged man in good health and CMV-seronegative. Both conserved end residues are part of each CDR3. The order of the fields is V gene, clone size, D gene, J gene, CDR3 DNA, CDR3 protein. The D gene is left open where the match is weak. Size is stated for part of the rows, as once, few or many counts, or as a class when the clone is expanded.

V gene: TRBV7-2
clone size: -
D gene: TRBD2
J gene: TRBJ2-7
CDR3 DNA: TGTGCCAGCAGCTTAGAACTAGCGGGGGTTGAGCAGTACTTC
CDR3 protein: CASSLELAGVEQYF

V gene: TRBV11-2
clone size: -
D gene: -
J gene: TRBJ2-7
CDR3 DNA: TGTGCCAGCAGCTTAGGGGACACCACCTACGAGCAGTACTTC
CDR3 protein: CASSLGDTTYEQYF

V gene: TRBV28
clone size: -
D gene: TRBD1
J gene: TRBJ1-2
CDR3 DNA: TGTGCCAGCAGTTTGTTCCGCCAGGGGGCAAATGGCTACACCTTC
CDR3 protein: CASSLFRQGANGYTF

V gene: TRBV2
clone size: -
D gene: TRBD1
J gene: TRBJ2-3
CDR3 DNA: TGTGCCAGCAGTGAGTCAGGGGGACCGTACACAGATACGCAGTATTTT
CDR3 protein: CASSESGGPYTDTQYF

V gene: TRBV5-1
clone size: -
D gene: -
J gene: TRBJ1-1
CDR3 DNA: TGCGCCAGCAGCTTGACTGCCAACCTGAACACTGAAGCTTTCTTT
CDR3 protein: CASSLTANLNTEAFF

V gene: TRBV6-5
clone size: -
D gene: TRBD1
J gene: TRBJ1-2
CDR3 DNA: TGTGCCAGCAGTTCCGGGACAGGCTCCTATGGCTACACCTTC
CDR3 protein: CASSSGTGSYGYTF

V gene: TRBV7-7
clone size: -
D gene: -
J gene: TRBJ1-5
CDR3 DNA: TGTGCTAGCAGCTTTAGTATGGATCAGCCCCAGCATTTT
CDR3 protein: CASSFSMDQPQHF

V gene: TRBV12-5
clone size: -
D gene: -
J gene: TRBJ2-5
CDR3 DNA: TGTGCTAGTGGTTGGGGAAAGCTACAGGGAAAAGGGGAGACCCAGTACTTC
CDR3 protein: CASGWGKLQGKGETQYF

V gene: TRBV28
clone size: -
D gene: -
J gene: TRBJ2-7
CDR3 DNA: TGTGCCAGCACCTGGGGGCGCCACGAGCAGTACTTC
CDR3 protein: CASTWGRHEQYF

V gene: TRBV19
clone size: -
D gene: TRBD2
J gene: TRBJ2-1
CDR3 DNA: TGTGCCAGTAGTAGGCGGACTAGCGGGGGTTACAATGAGCAGTTCTTC
CDR3 protein: CASSRRTSGGYNEQFF

V gene: TRBV7-2
clone size: -
D gene: TRBD2
J gene: TRBJ2-5
CDR3 DNA: TGTGCCAGCAGCGGGACTAGCGGGGAAGGAAGGACCCAGTACTTC
CDR3 protein: CASSGTSGEGRTQYF

V gene: TRBV5-6
clone size: -
D gene: -
J gene: TRBJ2-5
CDR3 DNA: TGTGCCAGCAGCTCCCCTTCAGGGTTCCAAGAGACCCAGTACTTC
CDR3 protein: CASSSPSGFQETQYF

V gene: TRBV11-2
clone size: -
D gene: TRBD1
J gene: TRBJ2-7
CDR3 DNA: TGTGCCAGCAGCTTACTACAGGGGTACGAGCAGTACTTC
CDR3 protein: CASSLLQGYEQYF

V gene: TRBV5-5
clone size: few
D gene: TRBD1
J gene: TRBJ1-4
CDR3 DNA: TGTGCCAGCAGCTTGGAGCGACAGGGGTTTCGAAAACTGTTTTTT
CDR3 protein: CASSLERQGFRKLFF

V gene: TRBV5-1
clone size: -
D gene: TRBD2
J gene: TRBJ2-7
CDR3 DNA: TGCGCCAGCAGCTTGGGGGACTATCGCTCGGCGCAGTACTTC
CDR3 protein: CASSLGDYRSAQYF

V gene: TRBV12-5
clone size: -
D gene: -
J gene: TRBJ1-1
CDR3 DNA: TGTGCTAGTGGTTTGCTCGGGACACGCGGAGATGAAGCTTTCTTT
CDR3 protein: CASGLLGTRGDEAFF

V gene: TRBV6-5
clone size: few
D gene: -
J gene: TRBJ1-2
CDR3 DNA: TGTGCCAGCAGTTCCCCCCCAGGGGCCAGAGCCTTC
CDR3 protein: CASSSPPGARAF

V gene: TRBV19
clone size: -
D gene: -
J gene: TRBJ2-3
CDR3 DNA: TGTGCCAGTAGTATCCCCTCGGGTGTGGGCACAGATACGCAGTATTTT
CDR3 protein: CASSIPSGVGTDTQYF

V gene: TRBV5-6
clone size: once
D gene: TRBD1
J gene: TRBJ2-7
CDR3 DNA: TGTGCCAGCAGCCCGGGACAGGGGTATCGGGAGCAGTACTTC
CDR3 protein: CASSPGQGYREQYF

V gene: TRBV28
clone size: -
D gene: TRBD2
J gene: TRBJ2-3
CDR3 DNA: TGTGCCAGCAGCATAATTAGCGGGGGGATGACAGATACGCAGTATTTT
CDR3 protein: CASSIISGGMTDTQYF

V gene: TRBV6-1
clone size: -
D gene: -
J gene: TRBJ1-4
CDR3 DNA: TGTGCCAGCACACAGGCTCTGAATGAAAAACTGTTTTTT
CDR3 protein: CASTQALNEKLFF

V gene: TRBV14
clone size: -
D gene: -
J gene: TRBJ2-7
CDR3 DNA: TGTGCCAGCAGCCAAGGTCGGTACGAGCAGTACTTC
CDR3 protein: CASSQGRYEQYF

V gene: TRBV5-1
clone size: -
D gene: TRBD1
J gene: TRBJ2-1
CDR3 DNA: TGCGCCAGCAGCTTGGGACAGGGGGTCCATGAGCAGTTCTTC
CDR3 protein: CASSLGQGVHEQFF

V gene: TRBV7-2
clone size: -
D gene: -
J gene: TRBJ2-5
CDR3 DNA: TGTGCCAGCAGCTTAGGGCCAGGGGTGGGGGAGACCCAGTACTTC
CDR3 protein: CASSLGPGVGETQYF

V gene: TRBV6-1
clone size: -
D gene: -
J gene: TRBJ1-4
CDR3 DNA: TGTGCCAGTCAGGAACCGGCTAATGAAAAACTGTTTTTT
CDR3 protein: CASQEPANEKLFF

V gene: TRBV7-9
clone size: -
D gene: -
J gene: TRBJ1-2
CDR3 DNA: TGTGCCAGCAGCCCCGGTGGTCAGGGGTCTAACTATGGCTACACCTTC
CDR3 protein: CASSPGGQGSNYGYTF

V gene: TRBV19
clone size: -
D gene: -
J gene: TRBJ2-2
CDR3 DNA: TGTGCCAGTAGTCCGCGACAGGTTCCCGGGGAGCTGTTTTTT
CDR3 protein: CASSPRQVPGELFF

V gene: TRBV18
clone size: -
D gene: -
J gene: TRBJ2-7
CDR3 DNA: TGTGCCAGCTCACCGGGCGACGGGGGACGTCAGTACTTC
CDR3 protein: CASSPGDGGRQYF

V gene: TRBV19
clone size: few
D gene: TRBD1
J gene: TRBJ1-5
CDR3 DNA: TGTGCCAGTAGTATGGAGGGGGCTGTGTTGAATCAGCCCCAGCATTTT
CDR3 protein: CASSMEGAVLNQPQHF

V gene: TRBV28
clone size: few
D gene: TRBD1
J gene: TRBJ1-2
CDR3 DNA: TGTGCCAGCAGTTCCCCGGGACAGGGGGAGGAATCCTATGGCTACACCTTC
CDR3 protein: CASSSPGQGEESYGYTF

V gene: TRBV5-1
clone size: -
D gene: TRBD2
J gene: TRBJ2-5
CDR3 DNA: TGCGCCAGCAGCAGTCTCGGCGGGAGTCCTAAGACCCAGTACTTC
CDR3 protein: CASSSLGGSPKTQYF

V gene: TRBV5-1
clone size: -
D gene: -
J gene: TRBJ1-1
CDR3 DNA: TGCGCCAGCAGCGGATCGACAGAACTGAACACTGAAGCTTTCTTT
CDR3 protein: CASSGSTELNTEAFF

V gene: TRBV5-4
clone size: -
D gene: -
J gene: TRBJ1-1
CDR3 DNA: TGTGCCAGCAGCTTGGACGGGGGTTTCCAAGCTTTCTTT
CDR3 protein: CASSLDGGFQAFF

V gene: TRBV5-1
clone size: -
D gene: -
J gene: TRBJ1-5
CDR3 DNA: TGCGCCAGCAGCCTAGGGACACCAAATCAGCCCCAGCATTTT
CDR3 protein: CASSLGTPNQPQHF

V gene: TRBV10-1
clone size: -
D gene: -
J gene: TRBJ2-2
CDR3 DNA: TGCGCCAGCAGTGAGCAAAGGGGAAACACCGGGGAGCTGTTTTTT
CDR3 protein: CASSEQRGNTGELFF

V gene: TRBV7-8
clone size: -
D gene: -
J gene: TRBJ2-7
CDR3 DNA: TGTGCCAGCAGCTTAGGGTCTGGGAGCTCCTACGAGCAGTACTTC
CDR3 protein: CASSLGSGSSYEQYF

V gene: TRBV5-6
clone size: medium-sized
D gene: -
J gene: TRBJ2-1
CDR3 DNA: TGTGCCAGCAGCCTGGGGGAGGGGGATGGGTACAATGAGCAGTTCTTC
CDR3 protein: CASSLGEGDGYNEQFF

V gene: TRBV7-6
clone size: -
D gene: -
J gene: TRBJ2-1
CDR3 DNA: TGTGCCAGCAGCTCACGGTGGGGACTCCGGTTGAATGAGCAGTTCTTC
CDR3 protein: CASSSRWGLRLNEQFF

V gene: TRBV5-4
clone size: -
D gene: TRBD1
J gene: TRBJ2-7
CDR3 DNA: TGTGCCAGCAGCAACAAGGACAGGGGGCCGGTCGAGCAGTACTTC
CDR3 protein: CASSNKDRGPVEQYF

V gene: TRBV6-5
clone size: -
D gene: -
J gene: TRBJ2-1
CDR3 DNA: TGTGCCAGCAGTTCCTCATTTAGCTCCTACAATGAGCAGTTCTTC
CDR3 protein: CASSSSFSSYNEQFF

V gene: TRBV11-2
clone size: -
D gene: TRBD2
J gene: TRBJ2-4
CDR3 DNA: TGTGCCAGCAGCTTAGTCGGGACTAGCGGGAAGAACATTCAGTACTTC
CDR3 protein: CASSLVGTSGKNIQYF

V gene: TRBV5-1
clone size: -
D gene: TRBD1
J gene: TRBJ2-7
CDR3 DNA: TGCGCCAGCAGCAGGACAGGGGACTCCTACGAGCAGTACTTC
CDR3 protein: CASSRTGDSYEQYF

V gene: TRBV19
clone size: -
D gene: TRBD1
J gene: TRBJ2-3
CDR3 DNA: TGTGCCAGTAGTATTACCGGGACAGGGTCGGCAGATACGCAGTATTTT
CDR3 protein: CASSITGTGSADTQYF

V gene: TRBV4-2
clone size: -
D gene: TRBD1
J gene: TRBJ1-5
CDR3 DNA: TGTGCCAGCAGAAAGACAGGGGGGATAAATCAGCCCCAGCATTTT
CDR3 protein: CASRKTGGINQPQHF

V gene: TRBV7-7
clone size: -
D gene: -
J gene: TRBJ2-5
CDR3 DNA: TGTGCTAGCAGCTTAGTACAGGCCGAGTCGGGGACCCAGTACTTC
CDR3 protein: CASSLVQAESGTQYF

V gene: TRBV30
clone size: -
D gene: -
J gene: TRBJ1-4
CDR3 DNA: TGTGCCTGGAGTGACCGGACGGGGAGAAGAGAAAAACTGTTTTTT
CDR3 protein: CAWSDRTGRREKLFF

V gene: TRBV18
clone size: -
D gene: -
J gene: TRBJ1-2
CDR3 DNA: TGTGCCAGCTCACCACCCAGCTCCCTCACGGGGAACACCTTC
CDR3 protein: CASSPPSSLTGNTF

V gene: TRBV18
clone size: -
D gene: -
J gene: TRBJ2-5
CDR3 DNA: TGTGCCAGCTCACCACCCGGTATCCCCCAAGAGACCCAGTACTTC
CDR3 protein: CASSPPGIPQETQYF

V gene: TRBV6-5
clone size: few
D gene: -
J gene: TRBJ1-6
CDR3 DNA: TGTGCCAGCAGTTATAGCCGGGGGAATTCACCCCTCCACTTT
CDR3 protein: CASSYSRGNSPLHF

V gene: TRBV6-1
clone size: -
D gene: TRBD2
J gene: TRBJ2-2
CDR3 DNA: TGTGCCAGCAGATTGGGAGGGGAAGCCGGGGAGCTGTTTTTT
CDR3 protein: CASRLGGEAGELFF

V gene: TRBV7-8
clone size: -
D gene: TRBD2
J gene: TRBJ2-7
CDR3 DNA: TGTGCCAGCAGCTTACGGCTAGCGGCTTCCTACGAGCAGTACTTC
CDR3 protein: CASSLRLAASYEQYF

V gene: TRBV4-1
clone size: -
D gene: -
J gene: TRBJ2-4
CDR3 DNA: TGCGCCAGCAGCCAGCCGTCGGGAGACATTCAGTACTTC
CDR3 protein: CASSQPSGDIQYF

V gene: TRBV10-2
clone size: -
D gene: TRBD1
J gene: TRBJ2-1
CDR3 DNA: TGCGCCAGCAGGGGGGTAGACAGGGGGCGGAATGAGCAGTTCTTC
CDR3 protein: CASRGVDRGRNEQFF